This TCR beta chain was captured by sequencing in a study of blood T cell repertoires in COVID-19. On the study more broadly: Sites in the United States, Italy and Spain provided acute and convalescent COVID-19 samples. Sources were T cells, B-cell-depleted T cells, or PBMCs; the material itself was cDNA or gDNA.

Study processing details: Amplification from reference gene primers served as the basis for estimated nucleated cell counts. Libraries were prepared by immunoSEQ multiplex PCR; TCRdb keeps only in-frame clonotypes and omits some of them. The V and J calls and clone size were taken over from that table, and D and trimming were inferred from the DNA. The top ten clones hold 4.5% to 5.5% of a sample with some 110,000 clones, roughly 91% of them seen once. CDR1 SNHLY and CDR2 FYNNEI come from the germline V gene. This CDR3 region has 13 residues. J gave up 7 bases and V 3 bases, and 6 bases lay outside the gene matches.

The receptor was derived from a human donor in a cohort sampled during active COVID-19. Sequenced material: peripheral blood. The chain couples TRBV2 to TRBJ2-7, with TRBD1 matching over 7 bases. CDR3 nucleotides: TGTGCCAGCAGTGAGGACAGGCCGGGGGAGCAGTACTTC. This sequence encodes CASSEDRPGEQYF.